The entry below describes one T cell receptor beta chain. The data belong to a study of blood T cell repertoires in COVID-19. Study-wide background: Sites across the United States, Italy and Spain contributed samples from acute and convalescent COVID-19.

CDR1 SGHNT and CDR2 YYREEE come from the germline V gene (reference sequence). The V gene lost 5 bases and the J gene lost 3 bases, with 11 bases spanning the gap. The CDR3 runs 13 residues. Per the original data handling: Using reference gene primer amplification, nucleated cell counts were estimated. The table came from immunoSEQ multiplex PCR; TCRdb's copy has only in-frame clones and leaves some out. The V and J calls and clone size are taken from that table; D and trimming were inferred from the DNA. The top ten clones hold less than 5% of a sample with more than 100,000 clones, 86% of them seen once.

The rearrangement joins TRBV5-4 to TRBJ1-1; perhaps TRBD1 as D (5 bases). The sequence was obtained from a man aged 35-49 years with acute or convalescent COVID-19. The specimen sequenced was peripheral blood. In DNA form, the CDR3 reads TGTGCCAGCAGTAAAGGGGAAGACACTGAAGCTTTCTTT. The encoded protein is CASSKGEDTEAFF.